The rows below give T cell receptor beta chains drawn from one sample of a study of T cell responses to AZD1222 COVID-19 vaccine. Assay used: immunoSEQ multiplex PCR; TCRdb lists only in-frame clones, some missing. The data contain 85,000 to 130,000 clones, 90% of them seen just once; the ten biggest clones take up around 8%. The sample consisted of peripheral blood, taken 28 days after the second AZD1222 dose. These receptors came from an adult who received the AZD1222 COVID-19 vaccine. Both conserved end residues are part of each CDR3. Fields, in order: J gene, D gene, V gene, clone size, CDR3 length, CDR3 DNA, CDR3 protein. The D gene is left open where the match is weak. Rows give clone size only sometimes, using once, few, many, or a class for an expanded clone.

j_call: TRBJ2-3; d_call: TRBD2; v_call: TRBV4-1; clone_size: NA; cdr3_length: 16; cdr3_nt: TGCGCCAGCAGTCCCTTTGGGGGGGGTTTGACAGATACGCAGTATTTT; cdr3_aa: CASSPFGGGLTDTQYF
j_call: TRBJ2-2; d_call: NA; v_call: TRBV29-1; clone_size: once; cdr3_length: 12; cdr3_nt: TGCAGCGTTACACTCATGGGCGGGGAGCTGTTTTTT; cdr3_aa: CSVTLMGGELFF
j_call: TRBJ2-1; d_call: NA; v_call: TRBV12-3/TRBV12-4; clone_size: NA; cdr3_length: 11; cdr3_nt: TGTGCCAGCAGTTTCTGGAGAGAGCAGTTCTTC; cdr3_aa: CASSFWREQFF
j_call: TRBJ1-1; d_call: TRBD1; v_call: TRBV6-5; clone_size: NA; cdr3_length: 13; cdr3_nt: TGTGCCAGCAGTCACCCGGGGACAGAAGAAGCTTTCTTT; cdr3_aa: CASSHPGTEEAFF
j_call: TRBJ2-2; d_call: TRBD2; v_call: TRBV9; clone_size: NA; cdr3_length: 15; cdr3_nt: TGTGCCAGCAGCGCTGTGGCGGGGGGCACCGGGGAGCTGTTTTTT; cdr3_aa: CASSAVAGGTGELFF
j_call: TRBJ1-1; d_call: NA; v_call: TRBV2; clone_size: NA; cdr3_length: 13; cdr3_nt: TGTGCCAGCAGTTCACAGGATTACACTGAAGCTTTCTTT; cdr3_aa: CASSSQDYTEAFF
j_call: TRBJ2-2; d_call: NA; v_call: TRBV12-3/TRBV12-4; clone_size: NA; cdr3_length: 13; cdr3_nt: TGTGCCAGCAGTTTTCAGGGCTTCGGGGAGCTGTTTTTT; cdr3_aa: CASSFQGFGELFF
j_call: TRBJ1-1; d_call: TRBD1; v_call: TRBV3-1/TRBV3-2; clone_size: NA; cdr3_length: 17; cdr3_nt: TGTGCCAGCAGCCATGACGGACAGGGGATGGGTCGGGCTGAAGCTTTCTTT; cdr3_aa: CASSHDGQGMGRAEAFF
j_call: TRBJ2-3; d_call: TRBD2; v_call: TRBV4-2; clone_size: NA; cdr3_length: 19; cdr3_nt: TGTGCCAGCAGCCAAGGCGAAGCGGGGGGCAATACCTTCACAGATACGCAGTATTTT; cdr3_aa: CASSQGEAGGNTFTDTQYF
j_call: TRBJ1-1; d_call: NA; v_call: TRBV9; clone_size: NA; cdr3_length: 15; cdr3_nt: TGTGCCAGCAGCGTAGGTGGCAGGATGAACACTGAAGCTTTCTTT; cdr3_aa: CASSVGGRMNTEAFF
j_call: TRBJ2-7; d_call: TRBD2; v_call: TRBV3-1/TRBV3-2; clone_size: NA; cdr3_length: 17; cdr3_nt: TGTGCCAGCAGCCTGGCGAGCGGGGGACAAAGCTCCTACGAGCAGTACTTC; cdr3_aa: CASSLASGGQSSYEQYF